The subject of this entry is one T cell receptor (beta chain). Its antigen is unidentified. This entry belongs to a study of shared clonotypes between healthy human individuals. Background on the study: Contributing individuals were a couple of females and three males aged 18 to 49. Findings of the study overall: It was the non-shared clonotypes that had lower generation probabilities than clonotypes shared by all four donors.

Assay used: immunoSEQ multiplex PCR; TCRdb lists only in-frame clones, some missing. The repertoire holds approximately 1.4 million clones, with around 98% as singletons. With V trimmed by 7 bases and J by 9 bases, 14 bases remained unmatched. The germline V gene has CDR1 SGDLS and CDR2 YYNGEE. This CDR3 has 14 amino acids. It was into CD45RA+ naive and CD45RA-negative memory subsets that the CD4+ cells were split. The sequence came from a man younger than 40 in good health. The J gene is TRBJ2-7, the V gene TRBV9; 9 positions match TRBD1. Sequencing input: naive CD4+ T cells sorted from blood. Subset given: CD45RA+ positively selected. CDR3 in amino acids: CASGPGTGKIAQYF. The DNA of the CDR3 is TGTGCCAGCGGTCCCGGGACAGGGAAAATCGCGCAGTACTTC.